This T cell receptor (beta chain) came from a study of T cells in Graves' hyperthyroidism and ophthalmopathy. General study results and limits: Blood samples included most of the expanded thyroid clonotypes exceeding 0.001. The model anticipated ophthalmopathy a median around 6 months pre-onset.

RNA transcripts were the template for amplifying TCR beta CDR3 regions. RT-PCR in the first round (using the HTBI primer set) targeted the TCR CDR3. TCRdb passed the multiplex PCR reads through MiXCR, listing each CDR3 protein once. The sample contains under 400,000 distinct CDR3 sequences, around 16% of which appear only once. There are many counts of this clonotype. Its antigen is currently unknown. This CDR3 is 13 amino acids long. Germline V CDR1 and CDR2: MDHEN, SYDVKM. With 10 bases removed from V and 5 bases from J, the gap between germline ends came to 15 bases. Patients counted as stable if ophthalmopathy did not develop within 18 months. Source material for PBMCs was 9 to 10 ml fresh peripheral blood.

The material sequenced was blood. The clonotype was recovered from a man aged 25-45 years with Graves' hyperthyroidism. The rearrangement uses TRBV28 and TRBJ2-4; possibly TRBD1 for D (6 bases). In DNA, the CDR3 is TGTGCCACTGTCCATGGGGGCCAAAACATTCAGTACTTC. Its protein is CATVHGGQNIQYF. Using reference TRBV28 and TRBJ2-4 for the parts outside the CDR3, the full variable domain is DVKVTQSSRYLVKRTGEKVFLECVQDMDHENMFWYRQDPGLGLRLIYFSYDVKMKEKGDIPEGYSVSREKKERFSLILESASTNQTSMYLCATVHGGQNIQYFGAGTRLSVL.